A selection of T cell receptor beta chains follows, all from one sample in a study of shared clonotypes between healthy human individuals. The table came from immunoSEQ multiplex PCR; TCRdb's copy has only in-frame clones and leaves some out. The profile shows approximately 2,200,000 clones, more than 85% of them singletons. The source material was naive CD8+ T cells from PBMCs. These receptors were taken from a man between 18 and 29 years old in good health. Some clones in this sample may be carry-over from other donors' samples. CDR3s include the opening cysteine and the closing phenylalanine or tryptophan. A clone size is listed for some rows: how often the clone was seen (once, few, many), or a class if it is expanded.

len	abundance	v_gene	CDR3aa
18	-	TRBV19	CASSIGPQSDREYTEAFF
15	-	TRBV5-6	CASSLGGTGAYEQYF
13	-	TRBV13	CASTLAEGNEQYF
16	-	TRBV15	CATSRGPNFRPYEQYF
10	-	TRBV20-1	CSAREGEQYF
16	-	TRBV7-9	CASSSSPPGTRNEQYF
11	-	TRBV5-6	CASSGGGEQFF
17	once	TRBV4-1	CASSQEWEEGSNQPQHF
15	-	TRBV27	CASSDIGTGAYEQYF
14	-	TRBV4-2	CASSQVGRGLEAFF
15	-	TRBV28	CASSLIAGLRQPQHF
14	-	TRBV27	CASSWAGGNEKLFF
14	-	TRBV9	CASSVVGSTIEQFF
11	once	TRBV20-1	CSGAQGNEQFF
15	once	TRBV7-9	CASSPGHSPGEKLFF
15	-	TRBV27	CASRAVGPLRTEAFF
17	-	TRBV7-2	CASSLTAGVYRGETQYF
19	-	TRBV2	CASSEPRAGVQTDTDTQYF
13	-	TRBV7-8	CASSLRPYNEQFF
16	-	TRBV19	CASSIWAGRSNTEAFF
12	-	TRBV18	CASSPPTDTQYF
18	-	TRBV5-8	CASSSRLLRASENYGYTF
14	-	TRBV19	CASSWAGGYYEQYF
11	few	TRBV30	CAWGGGTEAFF
13	-	TRBV7-3	CASSPRGDYGYTF
14	-	TRBV5-5	CASSLPGTYYEQYF
13	-	TRBV4-1	CASSQVLVTQAFF
13	-	TRBV9	CASSGGLNTEAFF
15	-	TRBV16	CASSVLEGTPYEQYF
15	-	TRBV15	CATSREGGSSYEQYF
14	-	TRBV6-5	CASSYSPGAEGYTF
14	-	TRBV15	CATSGGPSGERQYF
12	-	TRBV7-9	CASSSGLMRQFF
15	-	TRBV25-1	CASRGAWRGGYEQYF
14	-	TRBV5-3	CARSLANGAYEQYF
15	-	TRBV19	CASSISNKGTHGYTF
14	once	TRBV7-9	CASSFPISGNTIYF
20	-	TRBV5-1	CASSHSRPTAPLNMNTEAFF
18	once	TRBV9	CASSAGLAGGPSTGELFF
13	few	TRBV10-3	CAISEWQNTEAFF
13	few	TRBV9	CASSVEQNTEAFF
15	-	TRBV6-5	CASSYGDRGPTEAFF
14	-	TRBV30	CAWSVRGGTYEQYF
17	-	TRBV4-2	CASSPHEEGQMFGTQYF
14	once	TRBV10-3	CAISETGTTDGYTF